The clone carrying this T cell receptor beta chain was seen at least ten times. Its matching antigen is unknown. This sample's time point: newly diagnosed GD, antithyroid drugs for less than 3 months. RNA from PBMCs was the source of the TCR library. There are 17 residues in the CDR3. The trim removed 4 bases at V and 2 bases at J, leaving 8 bases unmatched. Germline V gene sequence: CDR1 MNHEY, CDR2 SVGAGI. In building TCR beta libraries, iRepertoire HTBI primers were used together with Arm-PCR of CDR3 regions. One entry per CDR3 protein, called by TCRdb with MiXCR from the multiplex PCR reads. The data show over 300,000 distinct CDR3 sequences, around 15% seen once. The sample comes from a study of regulatory T cells in long-lasting Graves disease. Study-wide points: Persistent cases favored TRBV28, TRBJ1-2 and TRBJ2-5.

The source was peripheral blood mononuclear cells (PBMCs), collected at new diagnosis, from a patient treated with antithyroid drugs. The chain combines TRBV6-5 with TRBJ1-2, with TRBD1 matching 12 bases. This clonotype was obtained from a female donor with Graves disease. The CDR3 is CASSSGDRGLLNYGYTF. In DNA, the CDR3 is TGTGCCAGCAGTTCGGGGGACAGGGGGCTGCTAAACTATGGCTACACCTTC.